Each of the 31 T cell receptor beta chains below was sequenced from the same sample in a study of monozygotic twins with inflammatory bowel disease. With the 5' RACE reads reprocessed, TCRdb shows one record per CDR3 protein and no DNA. In total, the table holds 110,000 or so distinct CDR3 sequences. Sequencing used blood. All receptors come from a human donor with ulcerative colitis or Crohn's disease, or a healthy co-twin of an affected twin (not recorded which).

The chain uses TRBV19 and TRBJ1-1; TCRdb's D call of TRBD1 is untestable without DNA. Germline V CDR1 and CDR2: LNHDA, SQIVND (reference sequence). The CDR3 consists of 14 residues. CDR3 amino acids: CASSIEPGQPEAFF. Complete variable domain (other parts from reference TRBV19 and TRBJ1-1): DGGITQSPKYLFRKEGQNVTLSCEQNLNHDAMYWYRQDPGQGLRLIYYSQIVNDFQKGDIAEGYSVSREKKESFPLTVTSAQKNPTAFYLCASSIEPGQPEAFFGQGTRLTVV.

V and J are TRBV6-5 and TRBJ2-7; absent DNA, TCRdb's TRBD1 call cannot be checked. The CDR3 is 14 residues long. Germline V lookup: CDR1 MNHEY, CDR2 SVGAGI. CDR3: CASSYSTGHYEQYF.

This chain joins TRBV5-1 and TRBJ2-1; TCRdb's D gene call, TRBD2, goes unchecked for lack of DNA. Germline CDR1 reads SGHRS; CDR2 reads YFSETQ. CDR3 length equals 15 residues. CDR3 in amino acids: CASSLPGLSYNEQFF.

The rearrangement uses TRBV5-1 and TRBJ2-2; TCRdb indicates TRBD2, and absent DNA this call remains unverified. The CDR3 consists of 16 residues. Germline loops: CDR1 SGHRS, CDR2 YFSETQ. The chain's CDR3 is CASSFGLAVNTGELFF. The variable domain in full, completed from reference TRBV5-1 and TRBJ2-2, reads KAGVTQTPRYLIKTRGQQVTLSCSPISGHRSVSWYQQTPGQGLQFLFEYFSETQRNKGNFPGRFSGRQFSNSRSEMNVSTLELGDSALYLCASSFGLAVNTGELFFGEGSRLTVL.

This chain connects TRBV5-1 to TRBJ1-2; checking the TCRdb D call of TRBD1 is not possible without DNA. CDR1 SGHRS and CDR2 YFSETQ come from the germline V gene. The CDR3 consists of 15 residues. This chain's CDR3 is CASSLARGRTYGYTF.

The CDR3 loop is CSVEGLAGGEYEQYF. The V and J genes are TRBV29-1 and TRBJ2-7; as DNA is missing, the TRBD2 call by TCRdb cannot be tested. CDR1 is SQVTM and CDR2 is ANQGSEA in the germline V gene. The CDR3 has 15 residues.

CDR3 amino acids: CAITEWGGRDTQYF. The chain combines TRBV10-3 with TRBJ2-3; TCRdb calls TRBD1, which cannot be checked without DNA. The CDR3 spans 14 residues. Looked up from germline, CDR1 is ENHRY and CDR2 is SYGVKD.

The gene calls are TRBV7-6 and TRBJ2-3; lacking DNA, the TRBD1 call made by TCRdb goes unchecked. The V gene's germline CDR1 is SGHVS and CDR2 FNYEAQ. CDR3 size: 17 residues. The CDR3 here is CASSPTRGGASTDTQYF.

V and J are TRBV28 and TRBJ1-6; TCRdb's D call, TRBD1, is unchecked because there is no DNA. This CDR3 is built from 13 residues. Germline CDR1 MDHEN, CDR2 SYDVKM. The CDR3 sequence is CASSLRGISPLHF.

This chain joins TRBV4-3 and TRBJ2-2; the D call of TRBD2 rests on TCRdb alone, since no DNA is present to check it. Germline V gene sequence: CDR1 LGHNA, CDR2 YSLEER. CDR3 length equals 17 residues. The CDR3: CASSQVGGPAGGGELFF.

This sequence joins TRBV9 and TRBJ2-2; TCRdb outputs TRBD1, but without DNA this stays unchecked. Germline V gene data show CDR1 as SGDLS and CDR2 as YYNGEE. The CDR3 runs 17 residues. The CDR3: CASSVGLTGWDTGELFF.

The chain recombines TRBV14 with TRBJ1-1. The CDR3 is made up of 13 amino acids. Looked up from germline, CDR1 is SGHDN and CDR2 is FVKESK. The CDR3 is CASSHRELTEAFF.

V is TRBV12-3 or TRBV12-4 and J is TRBJ1-5; TCRdb outputs TRBD1, but without DNA this stays unchecked. The CDR3 is 15 residues long. CDR3 residues: CASSRQGFFNQPQHF.

V gene TRBV5-1 combines with J gene TRBJ2-3. The CDR3 length is 14 residues. Germline CDR1 is SGHRS and CDR2 is YFSETQ. The CDR3 sequence: CASSLMSLTDTQYF.

The chain joins TRBV27 to TRBJ2-1; without DNA, the TCRdb call of TRBD1 cannot be checked. Germline values: CDR1 MNHEY, CDR2 SMNVEV (reference sequence). This CDR3 is built from 16 residues. The CDR3 region is CASSQGTGQGYNEQFF.

The rearrangement links TRBV9 to TRBJ2-7; TCRdb lists TRBD1, though no DNA is available to test this call. Germline CDR1 reads SGDLS; CDR2 reads YYNGEE. This CDR3 has 14 residues. CDR3: CASSPGGDSYEQYF. Full variable domain (remainder filled in from reference TRBV9 and TRBJ2-7): DSGVTQTPKHLITATGQRVTLRCSPRSGDLSVYWYQQSLDQGLQFLIQYYNGEERAKGNILERFSAQQFPDLHSELNLSSLELGDSALYFCASSPGGDSYEQYFGPGTRLTVT.

V is TRBV7-2 and J is TRBJ2-7; the TCRdb call, TRBD2, lacks DNA for checking. The CDR3 is made up of 16 amino acids. CDR1 is SGHTA and CDR2 is FQGNSA in the germline V gene. CDR3 amino acids: CASSLGPASGTYEQYF.

The chain joins TRBV4-2 to TRBJ2-5; the D call of TRBD2 rests on TCRdb alone, since no DNA is present to check it. Germline values: CDR1 LGHNA, CDR2 YNFKEQ. CDR3 length: 16 residues. The CDR3: CASSQDPSPDGETQYF.

The rearrangement uses TRBV15 and TRBJ2-3; the TCRdb call, TRBD2, lacks DNA for checking. Germline values: CDR1 LNHNV, CDR2 YYDKDF (reference sequence). CDR3 size: 14 residues. CDR3 sequence: CATSRGGGINTQYF. Full variable domain (outside the CDR3, taken from reference TRBV15 and TRBJ2-3): DAMVIQNPRYQVTQFGKPVTLSCSQTLNHNVMYWYQQKSSQAPKLLFHYYDKDFNNEADTPDNFQSRRPNTSFCFLDIRSPGLGDTAMYLCATSRGGGINTQYFGPGTRLTVL.

V gene TRBV27 combines with J gene TRBJ2-1. CDR3 length equals 12 residues. CDR1 and CDR2 (germline): MNHEY, SMNVEV (reference sequence). The CDR3 protein is CASRELNNEQFF.

This chain uses TRBV7-9 with TRBJ2-7; TCRdb proposes TRBD2, but this gene call is untestable without DNA. This CDR3 has 16 residues. CDR1 and CDR2 from the germline V gene are SEHNR and FQNEAQ (reference sequence). CDR3 in amino acids: CASRAVTSGSSYEQYF.

The gene calls are TRBV12-3 or TRBV12-4 and TRBJ1-5; TCRdb outputs TRBD1, but without DNA this stays unchecked. CDR3 length: 15 residues. The CDR3 sequence is CASSFEAGVNQPQHF.

The V and J genes are TRBV29-1 and TRBJ2-7. The CDR3 loop spans 14 amino acids. Germline CDR1 SQVTM, CDR2 ANQGSEA. This chain's CDR3 is CSVVFGPAGYEQYF.

Considering frequency, this clonotype is medium-sized (0.01 to 0.1%). The chain joins TRBV7-2 to TRBJ1-5. There are 15 residues in the CDR3. Per germline, CDR1 SGHTA and CDR2 FQGNSA. The chain's CDR3 is CASSLAGLSNQPQHF.

The V call is TRBV6-1, the J call TRBJ2-2; TCRdb lists TRBD2, though no DNA is available to test this call. Per the germline V gene, CDR1 is MNHNS and CDR2 is SASEGT. There are 16 residues in the CDR3. CDR3 sequence reads: CASSRPGLAGGGELFF.

This chain joins TRBV5-5 and TRBJ1-1; the TCRdb call, TRBD1, lacks DNA for checking. The CDR3 is made up of 16 amino acids. CDR1 is SGHKS, CDR2 YYEKEE, per germline (reference sequence). The CDR3 loop reads CASSLTPGQGDTEAFF.

The chain is built from TRBV7-2 and TRBJ1-2; TCRdb picks TRBD1, but there is no DNA to check that call. The length of the CDR3 is 13 residues. Germline CDR1 is SGHTA and CDR2 is FQGNSA. The CDR3 is CATEGRGKGGYTF.

The chain recombines TRBV5-1 with TRBJ2-7. The CDR3 runs 12 residues. The germline V gene has CDR1 SGHRS and CDR2 YFSETQ. The CDR3 here is CASSFDEYEQYF. Filled out from reference TRBV5-1 and TRBJ2-7, the complete variable domain reads KAGVTQTPRYLIKTRGQQVTLSCSPISGHRSVSWYQQTPGQGLQFLFEYFSETQRNKGNFPGRFSGRQFSNSRSEMNVSTLELGDSALYLCASSFDEYEQYFGPGTRLTVT.

This chain joins TRBV11-1 and TRBJ2-1; TCRdb outputs TRBD1, but without DNA this stays unchecked. The length of the CDR3 is 15 residues. The germline V gene encodes CDR1 SGHAT and CDR2 FQDESV (reference sequence). This CDR3 reads CASSPRDRDRNEQFF.

This chain uses TRBV12-3 or TRBV12-4 with TRBJ2-3; there is no DNA to check the TCRdb D call of TRBD1. CDR3 length: 15 amino acids. This chain's CDR3 is CASSLFRGSTDTQYF.

The CDR3 sequence: CASSSKGAGDTEAFF. The V gene is TRBV5-1, the J gene TRBJ1-1; the D gene TCRdb calls, TRBD1, cannot be checked with no DNA. From germline, CDR1 is SGHRS and CDR2 YFSETQ. This CDR3 contains 15 residues.